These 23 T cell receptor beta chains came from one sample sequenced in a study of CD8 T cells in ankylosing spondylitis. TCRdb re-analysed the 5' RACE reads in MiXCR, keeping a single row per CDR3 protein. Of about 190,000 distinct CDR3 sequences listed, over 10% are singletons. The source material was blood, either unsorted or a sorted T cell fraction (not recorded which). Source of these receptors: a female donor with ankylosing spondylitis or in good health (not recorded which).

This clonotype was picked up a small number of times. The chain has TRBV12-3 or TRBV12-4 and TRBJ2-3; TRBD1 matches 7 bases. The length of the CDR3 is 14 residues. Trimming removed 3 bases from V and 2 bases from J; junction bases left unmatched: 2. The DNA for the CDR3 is TGTGCCAGCAGTTTGGACAGGTACACAGATACGCAGTATTTT. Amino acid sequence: CASSLDRYTDTQYF.

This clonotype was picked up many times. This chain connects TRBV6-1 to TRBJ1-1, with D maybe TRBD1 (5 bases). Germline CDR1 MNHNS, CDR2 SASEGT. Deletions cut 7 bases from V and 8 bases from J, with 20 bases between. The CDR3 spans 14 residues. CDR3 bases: TGTGCCAGCAACCAGGGCCGCCCATCCCTCGAAGCTTTCTTT. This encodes CASNQGRPSLEAFF.

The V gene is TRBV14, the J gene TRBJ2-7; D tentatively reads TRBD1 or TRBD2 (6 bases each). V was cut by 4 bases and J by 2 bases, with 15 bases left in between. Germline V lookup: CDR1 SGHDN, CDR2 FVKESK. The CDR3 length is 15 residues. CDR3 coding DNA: TGTGCCAGCAGCCCCGGAGGGACATTCGCCTACGAGCAGTACTTC. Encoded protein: CASSPGGTFAYEQYF.

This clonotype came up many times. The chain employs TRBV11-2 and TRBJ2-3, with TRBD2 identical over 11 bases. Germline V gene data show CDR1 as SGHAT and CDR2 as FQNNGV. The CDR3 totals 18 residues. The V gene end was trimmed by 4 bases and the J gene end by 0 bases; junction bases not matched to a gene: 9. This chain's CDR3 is CASSSRWGLADSTDTQYF. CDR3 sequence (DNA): TGTGCCAGCAGCTCGAGATGGGGACTAGCGGATAGCACAGATACGCAGTATTTT.

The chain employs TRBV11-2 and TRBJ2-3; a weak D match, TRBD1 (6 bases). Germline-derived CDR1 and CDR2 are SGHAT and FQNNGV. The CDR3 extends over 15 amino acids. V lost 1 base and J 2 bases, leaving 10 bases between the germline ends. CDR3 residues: CASSLVGDNTDTQYF. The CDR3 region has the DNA TGTGCCAGCAGCTTAGTGGGGGACAACACAGATACGCAGTATTTT. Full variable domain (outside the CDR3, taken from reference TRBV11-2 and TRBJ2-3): EAGVAQSPRYKIIEKRQSVAFWCNPISGHATLYWYQQILGQGPKLLIQFQNNGVVDDSQLPKDRFSAERLKGVDSTLKIQPAKLEDSAVYLCASSLVGDNTDTQYFGPGTRLTVL.

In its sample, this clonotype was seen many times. The CDR3 DNA reads TGTGCCAGCCTGACAGCTGCCACAGATACGCAGTATTTT. Translating it yields CASLTAATDTQYF. The chain has TRBV12-3 or TRBV12-4 and TRBJ2-3; D possibly corresponds to TRBD1 (5 bases). The CDR3 has 13 amino acids. The V end lost 8 bases, the J end lost 2 bases, and 11 bases lay between the germline ends.

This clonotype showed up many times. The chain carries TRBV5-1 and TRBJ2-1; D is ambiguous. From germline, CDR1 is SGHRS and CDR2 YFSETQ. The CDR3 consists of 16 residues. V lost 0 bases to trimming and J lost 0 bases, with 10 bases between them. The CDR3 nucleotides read TGCGCCAGCAGCTTGGTGGCGGATAGCTCCTACAATGAGCAGTTCTTC. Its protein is CASSLVADSSYNEQFF.

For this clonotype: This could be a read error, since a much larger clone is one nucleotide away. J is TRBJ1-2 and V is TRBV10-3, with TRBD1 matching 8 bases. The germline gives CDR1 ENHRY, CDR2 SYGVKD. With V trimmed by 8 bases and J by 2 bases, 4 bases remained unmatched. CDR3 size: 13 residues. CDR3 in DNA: TGTGCCATCGGGGCAGGGGGCAACTATGGCTACACCTTC. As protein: CAIGAGGNYGYTF.

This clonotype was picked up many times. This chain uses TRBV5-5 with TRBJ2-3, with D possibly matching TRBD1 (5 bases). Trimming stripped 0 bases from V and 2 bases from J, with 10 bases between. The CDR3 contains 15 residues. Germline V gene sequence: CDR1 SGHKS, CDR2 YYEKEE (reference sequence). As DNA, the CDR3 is TGTGCCAGCAGCTTGGGGGCAGGGCCCACAGATACGCAGTATTTT. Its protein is CASSLGAGPTDTQYF.

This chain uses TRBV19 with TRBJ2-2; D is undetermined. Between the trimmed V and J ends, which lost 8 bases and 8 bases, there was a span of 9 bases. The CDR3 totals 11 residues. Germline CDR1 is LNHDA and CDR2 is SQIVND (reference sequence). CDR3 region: CASGVLGELFF. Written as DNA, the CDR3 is TGTGCCAGTGGGGTCCTGGGGGAGCTGTTTTTT.

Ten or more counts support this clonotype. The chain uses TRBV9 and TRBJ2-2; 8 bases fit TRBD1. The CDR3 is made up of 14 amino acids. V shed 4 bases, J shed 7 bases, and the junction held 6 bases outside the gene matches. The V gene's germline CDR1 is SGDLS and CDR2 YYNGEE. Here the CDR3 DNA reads TGTGCCAGCAGCCCCCGGACAGGGCACGGGGAGCTGTTTTTT. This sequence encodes CASSPRTGHGELFF.

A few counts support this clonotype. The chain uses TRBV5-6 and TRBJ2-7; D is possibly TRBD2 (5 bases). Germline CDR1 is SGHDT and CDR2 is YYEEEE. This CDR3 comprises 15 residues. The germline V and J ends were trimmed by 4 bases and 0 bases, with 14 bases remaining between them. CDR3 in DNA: TGTGCCAGCAGCGCCGGTGTGGGGAGCTCCTACGAGCAGTACTTC. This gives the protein CASSAGVGSSYEQYF.

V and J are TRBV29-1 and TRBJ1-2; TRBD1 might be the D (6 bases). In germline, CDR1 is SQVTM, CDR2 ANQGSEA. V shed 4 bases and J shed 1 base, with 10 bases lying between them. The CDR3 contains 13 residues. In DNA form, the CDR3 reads TGCAGCGTTGGGACAGTTTTTAACTATGGCTACACCTTC. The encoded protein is CSVGTVFNYGYTF.

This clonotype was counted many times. The CDR3 bases are TGTGCCAGCAGCGGAGGAGGGAGTCACAATGAGCAGTTCTTC. It translates to CASSGGGSHNEQFF. The J gene is TRBJ2-1, the V gene TRBV7-2; the D gene is possibly TRBD2 (6 bases). Germline V gene data show CDR1 as SGHTA and CDR2 as FQGNSA. Between the trimmed V and J ends, which lost 5 bases and 5 bases, there was a span of 13 bases. The CDR3 runs 14 residues.

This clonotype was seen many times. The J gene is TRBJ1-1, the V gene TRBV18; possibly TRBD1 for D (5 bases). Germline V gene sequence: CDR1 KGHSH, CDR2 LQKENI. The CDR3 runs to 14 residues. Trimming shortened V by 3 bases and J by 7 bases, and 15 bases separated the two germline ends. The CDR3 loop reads CASSPLRGQGEAFF. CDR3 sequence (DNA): TGTGCCAGCTCACCCCTGAGGGGTCAGGGTGAAGCTTTCTTT.

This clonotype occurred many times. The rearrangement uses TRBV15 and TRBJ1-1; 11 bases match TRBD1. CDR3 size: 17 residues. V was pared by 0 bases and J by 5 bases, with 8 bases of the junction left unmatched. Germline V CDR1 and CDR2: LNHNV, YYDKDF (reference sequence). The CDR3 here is CATSREGTGGRRTEAFF. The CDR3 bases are TGTGCCACCAGCAGAGAGGGGACAGGGGGAAGGAGGACTGAAGCTTTCTTT.

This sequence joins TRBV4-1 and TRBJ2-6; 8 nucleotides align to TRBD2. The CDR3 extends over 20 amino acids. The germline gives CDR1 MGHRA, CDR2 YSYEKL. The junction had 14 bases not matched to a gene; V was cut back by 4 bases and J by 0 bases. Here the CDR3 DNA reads TGCGCCAGCAGCCGTATTTTGAGCGGGGGCCCCTTCTCTGGGGCCAACGTCCTGACTTTC. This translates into CASSRILSGGPFSGANVLTF.

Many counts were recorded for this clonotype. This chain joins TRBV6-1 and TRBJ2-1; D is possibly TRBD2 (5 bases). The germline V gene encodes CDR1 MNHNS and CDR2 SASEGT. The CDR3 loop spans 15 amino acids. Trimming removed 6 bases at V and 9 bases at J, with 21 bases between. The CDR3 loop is CASSRGLSPEGEQFF. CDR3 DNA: TGTGCCAGCAGCCGCGGACTTTCACCCGAGGGTGAGCAGTTCTTC.

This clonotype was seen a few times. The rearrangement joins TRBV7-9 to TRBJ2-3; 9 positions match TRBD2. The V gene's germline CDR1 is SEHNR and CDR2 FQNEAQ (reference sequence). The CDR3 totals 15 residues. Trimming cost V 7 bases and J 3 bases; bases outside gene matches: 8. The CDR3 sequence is CASTPGTSWTDTQYF. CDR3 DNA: TGTGCCAGCACCCCCGGGACTAGCTGGACAGATACGCAGTATTTT. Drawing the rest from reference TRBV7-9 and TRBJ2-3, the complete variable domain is DTGVSQNPRHKITKRGQNVTFRCDPISEHNRLYWYRQTLGQGPEFLTYFQNEAQLEKSRLLSDRFSAERPKGSFSTLEIQRTEQGDSAMYLCASTPGTSWTDTQYFGPGTRLTVL.

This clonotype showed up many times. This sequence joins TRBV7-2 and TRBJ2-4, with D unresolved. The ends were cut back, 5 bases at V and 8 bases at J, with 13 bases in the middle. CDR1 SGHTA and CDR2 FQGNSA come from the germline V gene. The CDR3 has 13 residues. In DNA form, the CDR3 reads TGTGCCAGCAGCATCCGGTTCACTGACATTCAGTACTTC. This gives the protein CASSIRFTDIQYF.

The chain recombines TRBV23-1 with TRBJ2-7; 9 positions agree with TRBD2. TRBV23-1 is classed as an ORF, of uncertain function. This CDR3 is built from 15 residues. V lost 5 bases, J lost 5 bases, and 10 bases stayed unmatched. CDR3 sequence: CASSAGSGSRDEQYF. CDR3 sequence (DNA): TGCGCCAGCAGTGCCGGTAGCGGGAGCCGCGACGAGCAGTACTTC.

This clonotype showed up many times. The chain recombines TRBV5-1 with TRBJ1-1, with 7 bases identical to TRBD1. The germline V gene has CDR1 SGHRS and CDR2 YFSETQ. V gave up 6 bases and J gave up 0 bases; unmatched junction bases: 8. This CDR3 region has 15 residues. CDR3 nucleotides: TGCGCCAGCACCGACAGGGACCGATTGAACACTGAAGCTTTCTTT. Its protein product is CASTDRDRLNTEAFF.

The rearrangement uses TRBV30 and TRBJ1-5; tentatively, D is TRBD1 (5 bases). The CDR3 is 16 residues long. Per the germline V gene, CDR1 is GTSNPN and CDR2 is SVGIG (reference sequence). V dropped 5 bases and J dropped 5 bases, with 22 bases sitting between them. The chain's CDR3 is CAWGSGRGEVYQPQHF. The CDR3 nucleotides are TGTGCCTGGGGAAGTGGCCGGGGCGAAGTTTATCAGCCCCAGCATTTT.